Sequencing of this T cell receptor (beta chain) was carried out in a study of chemoradiotherapy in HPV16-positive cancers (dated by TCRdb to between 2020 and 2023). For context, the study as a whole: Functional T-cell assays on cells from a couple of HPV16-positive patients defined candidate HPV-specific T-cell clones and common TCR motifs. Whether T-cell immunity against the HPV oncoproteins E6 and E7 changes during chemoradiotherapy and whether survival is affected by this immunity were examined in the study. Next, the candidate HPV-specific TCRs and motifs were followed in TCR repertoires from around 87 patients with HPV-related cancers.

The CDR3 starts with the cysteine, ends with the phenylalanine, and has 13 residues. Solely the CDR3 DNA is kept, with 39 bases framed from the first base. V is pruned by 6 bases and J by 0 bases, leaving 0 bases of the junction without a gene match. CDR1 and CDR2 are drawn from the germline V gene (reference sequence): LNHDA, SQIVND. Receptor amplification or capture employed the immunoSEQ multiplex PCR assay. As stored in TCRdb, this immuneACCESS dataset retains in-frame rearrangements with V and J assigned. A fraction of the clones does not appear; measured against another copy, unresolved V genes explain less than half of the discrepancy, and the remainder lacks a known reason. Across this sample there are about 10,000 clones, with 65% to 80% seen only once. The top ten clonotypes cover roughly 14% of the sample. With regard to this clone: Its target antigen remains unknown. No clone much larger than this one lies a single base away; base qualities are absent.

Repertoires were sampled multiple times during chemoradiotherapy, which allowed clonal expansion in the tumor microenvironment to be followed. General findings and caveats noted by the study authors: Among HPV16-positive patients, expansion of HPV-responsive T cells during chemoradiotherapy was associated with better recurrence-free survival. Expansion of candidate HPV-specific clones and E7-related TCR motifs was observed in the tumor microenvironment during treatment, whereas no such expansion was observed for non-HPV-specific T cells. Only a couple of HPV16-positive patients were used to derive the functional definition of HPV-specific T cells, and the survival association was reported for HPV16-positive patients.

This specimen was tumor tissue, taken from a patient who underwent chemoradiotherapy. The V and J genes are TRBV19 and TRBJ1-2; a stretch of 8 junction bases matches TRBD1. The receptor was derived from a human donor with HPV-associated anogenital cancer. The sequenced DNA: TGTGCCAGTAGGACAGGGGCTAACTATGGCTACACCTTC. The translation is CASRTGANYGYTF.